The subject of this entry is one T cell receptor (beta chain). The sample is drawn from a study of blood T cell repertoires in COVID-19. Study summary: The analysed material was cDNA or gDNA that came from T cells, B-cell-depleted T cells, or PBMCs.

In the authors' methods: Amplification with reference gene primers provided the estimates of nucleated cell counts. The table came from immunoSEQ multiplex PCR; TCRdb's copy has only in-frame clones and leaves some out. From that table come the V and J calls and clone size; the DNA was used to work out D and trimming. The data show about 170,000 clones, with about 88% seen just once and approximately 2.1% held by the top ten. Germline CDR1 is LNHDA and CDR2 is SQIVND (reference sequence). V was pared by 1 base and J by 4 bases, with 2 bases of the junction left unmatched. CDR3 length: 15 residues. The source of this sequence is a middle-aged man who had recovered from COVID-19. V is TRBV19 and J is TRBJ2-3; 10 bases are a match to TRBD1. Sequencing was performed on peripheral blood. The chain's CDR3 is CASSIGDRGSDTQYF. DNA for the CDR3: TGTGCCAGTAGTATAGGGGACAGGGGCTCAGATACGCAGTATTTT. The full variable domain, completed using reference TRBV19 and TRBJ2-3, is DGGITQSPKYLFRKEGQNVTLSCEQNLNHDAMYWYRQDPGQGLRLIYYSQIVNDFQKGDIAEGYSVSREKKESFPLTVTSAQKNPTAFYLCASSIGDRGSDTQYFGPGTRLTVL.